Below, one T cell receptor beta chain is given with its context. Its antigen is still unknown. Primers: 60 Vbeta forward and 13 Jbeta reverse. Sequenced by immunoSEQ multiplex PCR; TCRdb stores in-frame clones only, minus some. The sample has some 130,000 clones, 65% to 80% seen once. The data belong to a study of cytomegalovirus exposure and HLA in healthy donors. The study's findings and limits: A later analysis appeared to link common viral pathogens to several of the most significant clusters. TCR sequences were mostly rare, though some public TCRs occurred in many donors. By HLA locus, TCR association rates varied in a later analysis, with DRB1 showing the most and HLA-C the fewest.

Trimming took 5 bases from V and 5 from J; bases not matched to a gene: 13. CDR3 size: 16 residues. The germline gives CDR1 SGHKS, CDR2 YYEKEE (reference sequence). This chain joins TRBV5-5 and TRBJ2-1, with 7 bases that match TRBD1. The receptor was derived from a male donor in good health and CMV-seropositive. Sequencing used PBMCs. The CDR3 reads CASSSTGVRGNNEQFF. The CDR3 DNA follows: TGTGCCAGCAGTTCCACAGGGGTGAGGGGTAACAATGAGCAGTTCTTC.